The next 9 T cell receptor beta chains were all read from a single sample in a study of chemoradiotherapy in HPV16-positive cancers. Profiling relied on immunoSEQ multiplex PCR, and the TCRdb table lists in-frame clones only, not all of them. The table has about 12,000 clones, more than 70% seen once. Sampling was done from a patient who underwent chemoradiotherapy. These receptors were obtained from a human donor with HPV-associated anogenital cancer.

This clone came up a few times. The J gene is TRBJ1-5, the V gene TRBV19, with TRBD1 identical over 9 bases. V shed 6 bases, J shed 5 bases, and the junction held 5 bases outside the gene matches. The CDR3 totals 14 residues. CDR1 is LNHDA and CDR2 is SQIVND in the germline V gene (reference sequence). CDR3 in DNA: TGTGCCAGTAGCCAAACAGGGGGCCATCAGCCCCAGCATTTT. It yields the protein CASSQTGGHQPQHF.

The chain couples TRBV9 to TRBJ1-4, with D maybe TRBD1 (5 bases). Germline CDR1 SGDLS, CDR2 YYNGEE. The CDR3 consists of 14 residues. Trimming cost V 2 bases and J 8 bases, with 13 bases left between them. The CDR3 loop reads CASSVGDRPEKLFF. The DNA for the CDR3 is TGTGCCAGCAGCGTCGGGGACCGCCCGGAAAAACTGTTTTTT.

This rearrangement joins TRBV19 to TRBJ2-5; possibly TRBD1 for D (5 bases). The V gene lost 6 bases and the J gene lost 5 bases, with 13 bases spanning the gap. The CDR3 covers 13 residues. The germline CDR1 and CDR2 sequences are LNHDA and SQIVND (reference sequence). Here the CDR3 reads CASSPEPGETQYF. The CDR3 DNA follows: TGTGCCAGTAGCCCCGAGCCAGGGGAGACCCAGTACTTC.

The chain is built from TRBV19 and TRBJ1-2; tentatively, D is TRBD1 (5 bases). This CDR3 is built from 13 residues. Trimming took off 8 bases at V and 3 bases at J, with 13 bases between the two ends. CDR1 LNHDA and CDR2 SQIVND come from the germline V gene (reference sequence). CDR3 sequence (DNA): TGTGCCAGTCTGGACGTCAGGGACTATGGCTACACCTTC. Translating it yields CASLDVRDYGYTF.

The rearrangement uses TRBV7-2 and TRBJ1-1; D uncertain. V was pared by 3 bases and J by 6 bases, with 5 bases between. The CDR3 is 11 amino acids. From germline, CDR1 is SGHTA and CDR2 FQGNSA. This CDR3 is CASSFLSEAFF. The DNA for the CDR3 is TGTGCCAGCAGCTTCCTTTCTGAAGCTTTCTTT. The full variable domain, with the rest looked up from reference TRBV7-2 and TRBJ1-1, is GAGVSQSPSNKVTEKGKDVELRCDPISGHTALYWYRQSLGQGLEFLIYFQGNSAPDKSGLPSDRFSAERTGGSVSTLTIQRTQQEDSAVYLCASSFLSEAFFGQGTRLTVV.

The V gene is TRBV7-9, the J gene TRBJ1-5; no definite D call. The V gene's germline CDR1 is SEHNR and CDR2 FQNEAQ (reference sequence). The CDR3 is 12 amino acids. Trimming took 3 bases from V and 5 from J, leaving 5 bases between them. The DNA of the CDR3 is TGTGCCAGCAGCTTGAATGATCAGCCCCAGCATTTT. Translation gives CASSLNDQPQHF.

This clone is a singleton in its sample. The chain is built from TRBV5-4 and TRBJ1-4; 8 bases match TRBD1. The CDR3 totals 15 residues. CDR1 is SGHNT, CDR2 YYREEE, per germline (reference sequence). V was clipped by 0 bases and J by 5 bases; unmatched bases: 3. In DNA, the CDR3 is TGTGCCAGCAGCTTGGGCAGGGGGCCAAATGAAAAACTGTTTTTT. Its protein product is CASSLGRGPNEKLFF.

This chain connects TRBV4-3 to TRBJ2-2; the D is unclear. This CDR3 comprises 13 residues. The germline V gene encodes CDR1 LGHNA and CDR2 YSLEER. Trimming removed 0 bases from V and 6 bases from J, with 5 bases in between. The CDR3 bases are TGCGCCAGCAGCCAAGATCGCCCCGGGGAGCTGTTTTTT. Amino acids: CASSQDRPGELFF.

The V and J genes are TRBV13 and TRBJ1-2; D remains unclear. The CDR3 consists of 13 residues. The V and J ends lost 5 bases and 2 bases respectively, with 9 bases between them. The germline gives CDR1 PRHDT, CDR2 FYEKMQ (reference sequence). The CDR3 region is CASSLTQNYGYTF. In nucleotides, the CDR3 is TGTGCCAGCAGCCTAACACAGAACTATGGCTACACCTTC.